This TCR beta chain is from a study of CD8+ T cells in alopecia areata. Across the whole study: Patients received oral tofacitinib, 5 to 10 mg twice daily, for moderate-to-severe alopecia areata. The duration of tofacitinib was 6 to 18 months, with 6 months off drug afterward. Study conclusions and caveats: Elevated clonality characterized lesional scalp relative to normal scalp, particularly in alopecia totalis/universalis.

Following RNA extraction, reverse transcription yielded cDNA that acted as the sequencing template. Some clones are missing from TCRdb's copy, which holds only in-frame ones; the method was immunoSEQ multiplex PCR. The top ten hold over 7.5% of the sample, which has about 10,000 clones, roughly 56% seen once. Trimming removed 6 bases at V and 4 bases at J, with 7 bases between. The CDR3 loop spans 12 amino acids. In germline, CDR1 is MNHNS, CDR2 SASEGT. Turning to this clone: Antigen specificity is unknown.

Samples from alopecia areata patients were lesional scalp punch biopsies and peripheral blood. The chain joins TRBV6-1 to TRBJ2-1; no clear D. Sequences were derived from skin, sampled at week 0. This sequence originates from a human donor with alopecia areata. The CDR3 loop is CASSASYNEQFF. The CDR3 DNA follows: TGTGCCAGCAGCGCGAGTTACAATGAGCAGTTCTTC.